The entry below gives a single T cell receptor (beta chain) sequence along with its context. Germline lookup yields CDR1 SQVTM and CDR2 ANQGSEA. V was pared by 8 bases and J by 2 bases, with 17 bases between. The CDR3 consists of 14 residues. This record comes from a study of patients and donors after allogeneic stem cell transplantation. TCRdb ran MiXCR on the RT-PCR reads and lists one entry per CDR3 protein. The data show over 400,000 distinct CDR3 sequences, 16% seen once. The chain uses TRBV29-1 and TRBJ2-3; tentatively, D is TRBD2 (5 bases). Sequenced: blood, either unsorted or a sorted T cell fraction (not recorded which). The sequence derives from a human donor who was either an allogeneic HSCT recipient or a stem cell or donor lymphocyte infusion donor (not recorded which). It is not recorded whose cells these are; they may come from a transplant donor. The CDR3 protein is CSLTRLALTDTQYF. DNA of the CDR3: TGCAGCCTCACGAGGCTAGCCCTCACAGATACGCAGTATTTT.